This TCR beta chain was retrieved from a study of early T cells in non-severe SARS-CoV-2 infection (dated by TCRdb to about 2021). About the full investigation: TCR sequencing used bulk RNA from unsorted whole blood, so alpha and beta chains could not be paired.

This clonotype was observed a handful of times. Its antigen target is currently unknown. Base qualities are not recorded, but no much larger clone differs from it by a single base. The CDR3 runs 16 amino acids, cysteine and phenylalanine included. Only CDR3 DNA remains: 48 bases, in frame from the first base. Germline trimming: 7 bases from V, 0 bases from J; junction bases outside gene matches: 5. For CDR1 and CDR2, the germline V gene lists SQVTM and ANQGSEA. The study was a case-control design nested within a healthcare worker cohort in London, UK, with weekly nasopharyngeal swab PCR tests and blood sampling. Healthcare workers were recruited between 23 and 31 March 2020, during the week of the UK lockdown, and were followed weekly for up to roughly 15 weeks. Receptor amplification or capture employed 5' RACE. For sequencing, a NextSeq 500 was employed. In the TCR library protocol, unique molecular identifiers were attached to individual cDNA molecules to correct for PCR bias and sequencing error. Both TCR alpha and beta chains were sequenced, and tight co-correlation was observed between alpha and beta sequence abundances in each sample. Turning to the authors' computational methods: Decombinator V4 was used to perform V gene, J gene and CDR3 annotation of TCR sequences. Expanded TCRs were defined as changing significantly between any two time points under a Poisson model with p below 0.0001. Abundances of TCRs were expressed as counts per million after normalisation to the total number of TCRs sequenced in each sample. TRAV1-2 paired with TRAJ12, TRAJ20 or TRAJ33 defined MAIT TCRs, while TRAV10 paired with TRAJ18 defined iNKT TCRs. VDJdb, accessed on 1 November 2021, was searched for TCRs annotated for CMV, EBV and SARS-CoV-2, and TCRs annotated for more than one antigen were excluded. TCRdb redid the processing of the public reads, applying fastp at Q25 and MiXCR, and retained in-frame beta chains. Rows matching on CDR3 protein sequence are summarized as one entry with the most common DNA and genes. For this entry, the V and J calls and clone size follow TCRdb and not the study's own pipeline. In this sample the table shows tens of thousands of distinct CDR3 sequences, more than 12% of which occur a single time. The ten largest clones add up to roughly 4.3% of the sample.

The research as a whole found: Matching against VDJdb was skewed toward anti-spike CD8 responses, likely underestimated virus-specific expansions, and missed private and CD4 specificities.

The sequence links TRBV29-1 to TRBJ2-1, with 14 bases aligning to TRBD2. This sequence originates from an adult who was a healthcare worker with PCR-confirmed SARS-CoV-2 infection or an uninfected control (not recorded which). This specimen consisted of whole blood, obtained at baseline. The sequence in DNA is TGCAGCGCCGAGGGGACTAGCGGGAGCTCCTACAATGAGCAGTTCTTC. Its coded protein is CSAEGTSGSSYNEQFF.